The clone carrying this T cell receptor (beta chain) has just one count. This sample was taken from a study of PD-L1 blockade in urothelial cancer. Across the whole study: Blood was evaluated 3 weeks (second dose) and 6 weeks after therapy began.

Germline CDR1 reads SGHTA; CDR2 reads FQGNSA. CDR3 length: 17 residues. Unmatched junction bases numbered 4, after V lost 2 bases and J lost 4 bases. The sample's time point: pretreatment peripheral blood. TCRdb's table, derived via immunoSEQ multiplex PCR, lists solely in-frame clones and lacks some. The sample yields around 130,000 clones, 65% to 85% seen once. Source: PBMCs, taken around atezolizumab (anti-PD-L1) treatment. The chain uses TRBV7-2 and TRBJ2-3; 15 bases align to TRBD2. The source of this sequence is a man aged 45-65 years with urothelial cancer. Here the CDR3 DNA reads TGTGCCAGCAGCTTACGGACTAGCGGGAGGGTAGCAGATACGCAGTATTTT. Translated: CASSLRTSGRVADTQYF.